This T cell receptor (beta chain) originates from a study of T cells after yellow fever vaccination. Overall study context: Each low-cell-number fraction was prepared by means of SMART-Seq v4 Ultra Low Input.

From germline, CDR1 is SGHRS and CDR2 YFSETQ. V was shortened by 2 bases and J by 3 bases, with 23 bases between the two germline ends. This CDR3 contains 18 residues. This clonotype was observed a handful of times. TCRdb independently ran MiXCR on the 5' RACE reads; one entry per CDR3 protein. This table has 250,000 to 350,000 distinct CDR3 sequences, less than 9.5% appearing once. The rearrangement links TRBV5-1 to TRBJ1-2; tentative D call: TRBD1 (5 bases). The sequence came from a man aged 18-30 years who received the YFV17D yellow fever vaccine. This material consisted of CD4+ T cells sorted from PBMCs, taken 5 days after the yellow fever booster vaccination. The CDR3 DNA reads TGCGCCAGCAGCTTTGCTTGGGGGATCTCGGCGTCCGACTATGGCTACACCTTC. Protein sequence: CASSFAWGISASDYGYTF.